A single sample is the source of the 5 T cell receptor beta chains below, sequenced in a study of blood T cell repertoires in COVID-19. Sequencing was performed with immunoSEQ multiplex PCR; in TCRdb, only in-frame clones are kept and a portion is missing. The repertoire has more than 250,000 clones, 87% of them found once; the top ten carry 1%. The material sequenced was peripheral blood. The receptors here all came from a man over 45 with active or convalescent COVID-19.

This chain uses TRBV14 with TRBJ1-2; TRBD1 is a possible D gene (6 bases). Trimming pared 4 bases from V and 2 bases from J, leaving 14 bases between. The CDR3 is made up of 15 amino acids. CDR1 and CDR2 from the germline V gene are SGHDN and FVKESK. This CDR3 is CASSPNDRMNYGYTF. The CDR3 DNA reads as TGTGCCAGCAGCCCCAACGACAGGATGAACTATGGCTACACCTTC.

V and J are TRBV24-1 and TRBJ2-3; D perhaps matches TRBD1 (5 bases). Trimming shortened V by 2 bases and J by 0 bases, and 8 bases separated the two germline ends. The CDR3 sequence is 15 residues long. CDR1 and CDR2 from the germline V gene are KGHDR and SFDVKD. Written as DNA, the CDR3 is TGTGCCACCAGTGATTCAGGGATGAGCACAGATACGCAGTATTTT. Translation: CATSDSGMSTDTQYF.

The J gene is TRBJ2-1, the V gene TRBV29-1; 10 bases match TRBD1. The CDR3 runs to 12 residues. Germline V gene data show CDR1 as SQVTM and CDR2 as ANQGSEA. V lost 7 bases to trimming and J lost 5 bases; unmatched junction nucleotides: 2. The CDR3 here is CSGGTGDNEQFF. CDR3 coding DNA: TGCAGCGGCGGGACAGGGGACAATGAGCAGTTCTTC.

This clone came up once. The V gene is TRBV30, the J gene TRBJ2-7; D remains unclear. The V gene's germline CDR1 is GTSNPN and CDR2 SVGIG (reference sequence). Trimming removed 3 bases from V and 2 bases from J, with 5 bases in between. This CDR3 is built from 11 residues. The CDR3 is CAWSRTYEQYF. CDR3 in DNA: TGTGCCTGGAGCCGTACCTACGAGCAGTACTTC.

The chain is built from TRBV18 and TRBJ2-1; 10 bases fit TRBD1. Germline-derived CDR1 and CDR2 are KGHSH and LQKENI. This CDR3 comprises 17 residues. Germline trimming cut 5 bases from V and 7 bases from J; bases unmatched to any gene: 14. The CDR3 spells CASSSKLGTGVANEQFF. CDR3 DNA: TGTGCCAGCTCATCAAAACTGGGGACAGGGGTAGCAAATGAGCAGTTCTTC.